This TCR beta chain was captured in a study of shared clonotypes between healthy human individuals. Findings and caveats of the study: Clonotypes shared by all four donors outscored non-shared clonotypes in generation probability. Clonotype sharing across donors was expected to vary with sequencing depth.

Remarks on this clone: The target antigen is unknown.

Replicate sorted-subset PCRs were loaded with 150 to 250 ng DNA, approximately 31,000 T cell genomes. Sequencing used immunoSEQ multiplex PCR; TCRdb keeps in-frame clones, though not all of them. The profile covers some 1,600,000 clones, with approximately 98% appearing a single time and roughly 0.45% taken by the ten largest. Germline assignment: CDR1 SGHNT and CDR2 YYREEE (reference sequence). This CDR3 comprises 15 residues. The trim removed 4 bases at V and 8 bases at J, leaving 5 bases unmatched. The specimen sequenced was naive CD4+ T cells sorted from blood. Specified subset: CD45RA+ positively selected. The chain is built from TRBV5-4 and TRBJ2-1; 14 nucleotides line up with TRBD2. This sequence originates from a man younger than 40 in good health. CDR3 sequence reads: CASSLGLAGDDEQFF. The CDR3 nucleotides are TGTGCCAGCAGCCTGGGACTAGCGGGAGACGATGAGCAGTTCTTC.